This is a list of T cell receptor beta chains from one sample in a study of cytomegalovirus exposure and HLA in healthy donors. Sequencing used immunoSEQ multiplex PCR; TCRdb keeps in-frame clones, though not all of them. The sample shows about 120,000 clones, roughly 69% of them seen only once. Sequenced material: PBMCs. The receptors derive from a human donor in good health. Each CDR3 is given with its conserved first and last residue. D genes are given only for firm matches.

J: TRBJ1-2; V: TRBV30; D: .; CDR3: CAWSTGPGGYTF
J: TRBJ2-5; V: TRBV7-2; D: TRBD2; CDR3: CASRERGRETQYF
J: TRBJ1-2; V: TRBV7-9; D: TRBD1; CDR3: CASSRWTGRALGYTF
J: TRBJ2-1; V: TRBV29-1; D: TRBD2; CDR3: CSVERAGGDNEQFF
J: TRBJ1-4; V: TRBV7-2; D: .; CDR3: CASSLAGGANEKLFF
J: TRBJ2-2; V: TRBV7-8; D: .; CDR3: CASSLARMRLGLSGKNTGELFF
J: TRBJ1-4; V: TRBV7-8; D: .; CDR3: CASSLAYSRVATNEKLFF
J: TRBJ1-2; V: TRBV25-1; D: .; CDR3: CASSEYGARVETGGYTF
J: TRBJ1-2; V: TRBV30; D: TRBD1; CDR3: CAWGGTGGRGRGYTF
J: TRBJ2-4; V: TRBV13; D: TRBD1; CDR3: CASSSLTGAAIQYF
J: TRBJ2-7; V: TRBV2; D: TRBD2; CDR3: CASTERGVNYEQYF
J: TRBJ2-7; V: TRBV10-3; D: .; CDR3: CAISERQGYEQYF
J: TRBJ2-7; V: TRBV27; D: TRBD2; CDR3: CASRYQGLANPFLPYEQYF
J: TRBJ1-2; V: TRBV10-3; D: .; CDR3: CAISTGTTSGYTF
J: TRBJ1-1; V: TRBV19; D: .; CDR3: CASSRPGAEAFF
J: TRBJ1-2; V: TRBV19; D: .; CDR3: CASSRAAGPQSYTF
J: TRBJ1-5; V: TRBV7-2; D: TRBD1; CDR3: CASSRDRVSNQPQHF
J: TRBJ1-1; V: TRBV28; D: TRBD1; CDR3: CASRPRGQGNTEAFF
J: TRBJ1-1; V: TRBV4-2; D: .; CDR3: CASSPNGLRAFF
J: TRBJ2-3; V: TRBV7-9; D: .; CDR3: CASTLGGGTDTQYF
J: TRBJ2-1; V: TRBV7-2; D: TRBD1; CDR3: CASSYDRGLYNEQFF
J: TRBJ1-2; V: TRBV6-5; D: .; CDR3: CASSAGSLNYGYTF
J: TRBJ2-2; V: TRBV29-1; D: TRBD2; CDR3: CSVGLAENTGELFF